This record looks at one T cell receptor beta chain sequence and its context. Germline-derived CDR1 and CDR2 are MDHEN and SYDVKM. The V gene lost 7 bases and the J gene lost 4 bases, with 10 bases spanning the gap. This CDR3 comprises 12 residues. The sample's time point: patch test 3, about 24 weeks after DPC sensitization. Treatment described: therapeutic diphenylcyclopropenone sensitization with weekly scalp DPC. Separate cDNA molecules received unique molecular identifiers, which the library attached to them. TCRdb used MiXCR to reprocess the RACE reads, holding one entry per CDR3 protein. The repertoire holds approximately 60,000 distinct CDR3 sequences, with around 10% as singletons. The sample is drawn from a study of human T cells and chemical hapten exposure.

The rearrangement links TRBV28 to TRBJ1-2; no definite D call. This clonotype was obtained from a woman in her 30s with alopecia areata. Some clones in this sample may be carry-over from other donors' samples. This sample comprised whole blood, obtained in connection with sensitization to the hapten diphenylcyclopropenone (DPC). CDR3 coding DNA: TGTGCCAGCACCAGACTTGGCTATGGCTACACCTTC. This translates into CASTRLGYGYTF.